These 13 T cell receptor beta chains were all obtained from the same sample, sequenced in a study of blood T cells in healthy people across ages. With a J-beta primer mix and a sample-barcoded 5' primer, a second PCR ran roughly 6 to 11 cycles. MiXCR was run by TCRdb on the 5' RACE reads, yielding one entry per CDR3 protein. The data hold over a million distinct CDR3 sequences, with roughly 64% observed a single time. Sequencing was done on a sample of blood. All receptors derive from a man in his late teens or twenties in good health.

This clonotype showed up many times. V and J are TRBV29-1 and TRBJ2-5; maybe TRBD1 (6 bases). The CDR3 covers 13 residues. Per the germline V gene, CDR1 is SQVTM and CDR2 is ANQGSEA. Deletions cut 3 bases from V and 3 bases from J, with 11 bases between. CDR3: CSVDGTLEETQYF. The CDR3 DNA reads as TGCAGCGTTGACGGGACATTGGAAGAGACCCAGTACTTC. Full variable domain (remainder filled in from reference TRBV29-1 and TRBJ2-5): SAVISQKPSRDICQRGTSLTIQCQVDSQVTMMFWYRQQPGQSLTLIATANQGSEATYESGFVIDKFPISRPNLTFSTLTVSNMSPEDSSIYLCSVDGTLEETQYFGPGTRLLVL.

J is TRBJ1-6 and V is TRBV6-6; the D is unclear. Per germline, CDR1 MNHNY and CDR2 SVGAGI (reference sequence). This CDR3 region has 14 residues. V lost 10 bases and J 9 bases, leaving 19 bases between the germline ends. CDR3 region: CAITHSQPVSPLHF. The CDR3 nucleotides are TGTGCCATCACGCACAGCCAGCCGGTTTCACCCCTCCACTTT.

This clonotype was seen a few times. This sequence joins TRBV4-1 and TRBJ2-3; no firm D call. CDR3 length equals 11 residues. The germline gives CDR1 MGHRA, CDR2 YSYEKL. Trimming removed 1 base from V and 14 bases from J, with 10 bases in between. As DNA, the CDR3 is TGCGCCAGCAGCCAAGGCGTTGAGCGGTATTTT. This encodes CASSQGVERYF.

The rearrangement joins TRBV12-3 or TRBV12-4 to TRBJ2-5; D not resolved. V lost 7 bases and J 11 bases, leaving 17 bases between the germline ends. CDR3 size: 12 residues. The DNA for the CDR3 is TGTGCCAGCAAATCTGACCGCAATGAGCAGTACTTC. It yields the protein CASKSDRNEQYF.

The DNA of the CDR3 is TGTGCCAGCAGCCAAGATCGGACAGCGCCGCAGTTCTTC. Translating it yields CASSQDRTAPQFF. The gene calls are TRBV3-1 and TRBJ2-1; a weak D match, TRBD1 (6 bases). CDR1 is LGHDT, CDR2 YNNKEL, per germline (reference sequence). V shed 0 bases and J shed 12 bases, with 12 bases lying between them. The CDR3 extends over 13 amino acids.

The chain has TRBV29-1 and TRBJ1-6, with D unresolved. V gave up 8 bases and J gave up 1 base, with 9 bases separating them. CDR1 and CDR2 (germline): SQVTM, ANQGSEA. CDR3 size: 13 residues. This CDR3 reads CSMRESYNSPLHF. The CDR3 DNA reads as TGCAGCATGCGGGAGTCCTATAATTCACCCCTCCACTTT.

The CDR3 loop reads CASSPAWTSGRGPNYEQYF. CDR3 bases: TGTGCCAGCAGCCCAGCATGGACTAGCGGGAGGGGACCGAACTACGAGCAGTACTTC. This chain links TRBV11-2 with TRBJ2-7; 15 bases fit TRBD2. V lost 5 bases to trimming and J lost 3 bases; unmatched junction nucleotides: 14. CDR3 length: 19 amino acids. Looked up from germline, CDR1 is SGHAT and CDR2 is FQNNGV.

The chain uses TRBV29-1 and TRBJ2-7; 9 bases match TRBD1. J lost 4 bases, V lost 6 bases, and 7 bases had no gene match. From germline, CDR1 is SQVTM and CDR2 ANQGSEA. This CDR3 is 13 amino acids long. The CDR3 DNA follows: TGCAGCGTGAGACGACAGGGGGAGTACGAGCAGTACTTC. Protein product: CSVRRQGEYEQYF.

Written as DNA, the CDR3 is TGTGCCAGCAGCTTATTTACTAGCGGTATTTATGAGCAGTACTTC. Protein sequence: CASSLFTSGIYEQYF. V gene TRBV7-9 combines with J gene TRBJ2-7, with 8 bases matching TRBD2. Trimming took 2 bases from V and 7 from J; bases not matched to a gene: 10. CDR1 and CDR2 from the germline V gene are SEHNR and FQNEAQ (reference sequence). The CDR3 has 15 residues. Using reference TRBV7-9 and TRBJ2-7 for the parts outside the CDR3, the full variable domain is DTGVSQNPRHKITKRGQNVTFRCDPISEHNRLYWYRQTLGQGPEFLTYFQNEAQLEKSRLLSDRFSAERPKGSFSTLEIQRTEQGDSAMYLCASSLFTSGIYEQYFGPGTRLTVT.

In regard to this clonotype: Its ends do not fully match the called genes, so a read error is possible. The V gene is TRBV7-7, the J gene TRBJ2-1, with TRBD1 identical over 7 bases. The CDR3 extends over 16 amino acids. The germline gives CDR1 SSHAT, CDR2 FNYEAQ (reference sequence). The CDR3 DNA reads TGTGCTAGCAGTCCTAAGACAGGGAGCTCCTACAATGAGCAGTTCTTC. This sequence encodes CASSPKTGSSYNEQFF.

The chain has TRBV27 and TRBJ2-5; 10 positions match TRBD2. The assigned J gene may be wrong: the sequence end matches TRBJ2-7 better. There are 14 residues in the CDR3. Germline loops: CDR1 MNHEY, CDR2 SMNVEV (reference sequence). The CDR3 nucleotides are TGTGCCAGCAGGGCACTAGCGGGATACTACGAGCAGTACTTC. This sequence encodes CASRALAGYYEQYF.

The V call is TRBV11-2, the J call TRBJ2-5; 13 nucleotides match TRBD2. The V and J ends lost 2 bases and 5 bases, in that order; junction bases with no gene match: 8. This CDR3 region has 17 residues. Germline lookup yields CDR1 SGHAT and CDR2 FQNNGV. The CDR3 region is CASSLLTGTSGTETQYF. The DNA for the CDR3 is TGTGCCAGCAGCTTACTCACCGGGACTAGCGGGACGGAGACCCAGTACTTC.

On this clonotype itself: Compared with germline, one end of the junction differs, possibly owing to a read error. The chain carries TRBV29-1 and TRBJ1-4; D is unclear. This CDR3 region has 11 residues. CDR1 is SQVTM, CDR2 ANQGSEA, per germline. The CDR3 protein is CSIEGNEKLFF. The DNA of the CDR3 is TGCAGCATTGAGGGTAATGAAAAACTGTTTTTT.